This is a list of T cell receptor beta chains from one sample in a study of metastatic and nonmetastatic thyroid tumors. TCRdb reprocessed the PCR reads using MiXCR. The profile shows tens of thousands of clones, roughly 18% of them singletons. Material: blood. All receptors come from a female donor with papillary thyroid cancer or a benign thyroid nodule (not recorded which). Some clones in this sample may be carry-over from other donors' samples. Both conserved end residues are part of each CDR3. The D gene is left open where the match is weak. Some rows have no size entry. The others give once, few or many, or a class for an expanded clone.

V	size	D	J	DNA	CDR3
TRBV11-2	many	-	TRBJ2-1	TGTGCCAGCAGCTTCGAATGGGACTTTGCGGAGCAGTTCTTC	CASSFEWDFAEQFF
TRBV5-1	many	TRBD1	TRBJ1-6	TGCGCCAGCAGCCCCTGGACAGGCGCTAATTCACCCCTCCACTTT	CASSPWTGANSPLHF
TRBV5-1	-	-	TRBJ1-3	TGCGCCAGCAGCTTTTCCCTACAGAGCTCTGGAAACACCATATATTTT	CASSFSLQSSGNTIYF
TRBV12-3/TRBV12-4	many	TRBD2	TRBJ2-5	TGTGCCAGCAGTTTAGCGGGGGGGGAGACCCAGTACTTC	CASSLAGGETQYF
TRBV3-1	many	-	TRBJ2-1	TGTGCCAGCAGCCAAGGTCCCCCCGGCTACAATGAGCAGTTCTTC	CASSQGPPGYNEQFF
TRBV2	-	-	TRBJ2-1	TGTGCCAACAGCTTAGACTCTTACAGGCATTTCTTC	CANSLDSYRHFF
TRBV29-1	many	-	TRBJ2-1	TGCAGCGCCCTGCGGACAGAGAGGAATGAGCAGTTCTTC	CSALRTERNEQFF
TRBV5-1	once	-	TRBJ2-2	TGCGCCAGCATGCCTGGACTAATAAACACCGGGGAGCTGTTTTTT	CASMPGLINTGELFF
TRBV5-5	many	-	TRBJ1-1	TGTGCCAGCAGCTTGGAGCGGGGGGACGCCCGCGGGACTGAAGCTTTCTTT	CASSLERGDARGTEAFF
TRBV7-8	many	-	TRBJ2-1	TGTGCCAGCAGCCCGACCACAGGAATGGGATACAATGAGCAGTTCTTC	CASSPTTGMGYNEQFF
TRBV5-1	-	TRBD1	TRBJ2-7	TGCGCCAGCAGCCCGGGGACAGGGAACTACGAGCAGTACTTC	CASSPGTGNYEQYF
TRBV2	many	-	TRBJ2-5	TGTGCCAGCAGACGCGGTGAGAACAAAGAGACCCAGTACTTC	CASRRGENKETQYF
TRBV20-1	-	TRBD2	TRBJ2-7	TGCAGTGCTAGAGATGGCCGGCGGGGGGCCTACGAGCAGTACTTC	CSARDGRRGAYEQYF
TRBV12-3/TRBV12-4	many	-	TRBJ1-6	TGTGCCAGCAACTACAGAAGCGGCAATTCACCCCTCCACTTT	CASNYRSGNSPLHF
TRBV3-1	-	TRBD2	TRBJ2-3	TGTGTCAGCAGCCAAGATGCGCGGGGGGTCAGGGATACGCAGTATTTT	CVSSQDARGVRDTQYF
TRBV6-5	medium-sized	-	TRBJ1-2	TGTGCCAGCAGTTACAACTACGACAGCCACTATGGCTACACCTTC	CASSYNYDSHYGYTF
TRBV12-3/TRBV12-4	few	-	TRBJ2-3	TGTGCCAGCAGTTTCCCTACAGGTTTTTTGGAGCCGGCAAAAACCACAGATACGCAGTATTTT	CASSFPTGFLEPAKTTDTQYF
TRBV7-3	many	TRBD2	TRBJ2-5	TGTGCCAGCAGCTTAGGACTAGCGGGGGGAGAGACCCAGTACTTC	CASSLGLAGGETQYF
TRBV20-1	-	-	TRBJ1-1	TGCAGTGCTAGAGATATGAGGGGGAACACTGAAGCTTTCTTT	CSARDMRGNTEAFF
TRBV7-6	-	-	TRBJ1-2	TGTGCCAGCAGCTTAGGGGCAGGCTATGGCTACACCTTC	CASSLGAGYGYTF
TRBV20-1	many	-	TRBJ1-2	TGCAGTGCTAGAGATATAAGGGGCGCGGGCTATGGCTACACCTTC	CSARDIRGAGYGYTF
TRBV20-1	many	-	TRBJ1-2	TGCAGTGCTCGGGGGGGAATGGCTGGCTACACCTTC	CSARGGMAGYTF
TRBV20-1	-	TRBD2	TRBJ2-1	TGCAGTGCTGGCCCTTTTAGCGGGAGACAGGACAATGAGCAGTTCTTC	CSAGPFSGRQDNEQFF
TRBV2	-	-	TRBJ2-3	TGTGCCAGCAACCAACTCATCAAGGGGACAATTAGCACAGATACGCAGTATTTT	CASNQLIKGTISTDTQYF
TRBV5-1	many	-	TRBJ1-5	TGCGCCAGCAGCCCGGACGGCTTCAATCAGCCCCAGCATTTT	CASSPDGFNQPQHF
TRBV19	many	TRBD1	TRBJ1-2	TGTGCCAGTAGTCCCCGGGACAGCAACTATGGCTACACCTTC	CASSPRDSNYGYTF
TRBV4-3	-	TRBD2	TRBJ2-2	TGCGCCAGCAGCCCTTGGACTAGCACCGGGGAGCTGTTTTTT	CASSPWTSTGELFF
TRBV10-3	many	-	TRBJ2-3	TGTGCCATCAGTGTACAAGATACGCAGTATTTT	CAISVQDTQYF
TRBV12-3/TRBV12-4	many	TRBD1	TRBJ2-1	TGTGCCAGCAGGTTAACAGGGGTGGGGGCGAATGAGCAGTTCTTC	CASRLTGVGANEQFF